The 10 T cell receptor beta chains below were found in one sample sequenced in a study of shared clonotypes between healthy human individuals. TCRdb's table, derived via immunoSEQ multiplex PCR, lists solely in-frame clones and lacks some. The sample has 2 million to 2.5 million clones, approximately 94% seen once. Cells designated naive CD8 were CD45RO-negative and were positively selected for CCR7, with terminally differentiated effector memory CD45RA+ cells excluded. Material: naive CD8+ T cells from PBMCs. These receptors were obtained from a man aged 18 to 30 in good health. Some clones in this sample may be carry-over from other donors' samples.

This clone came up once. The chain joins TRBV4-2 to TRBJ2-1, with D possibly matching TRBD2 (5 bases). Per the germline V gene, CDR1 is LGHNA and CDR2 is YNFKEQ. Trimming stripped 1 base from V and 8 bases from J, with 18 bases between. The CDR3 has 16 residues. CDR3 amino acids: CASSQVASGELDEQFF. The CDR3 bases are TGTGCCAGCAGCCAAGTTGCCAGCGGCGAGCTGGATGAGCAGTTCTTC.

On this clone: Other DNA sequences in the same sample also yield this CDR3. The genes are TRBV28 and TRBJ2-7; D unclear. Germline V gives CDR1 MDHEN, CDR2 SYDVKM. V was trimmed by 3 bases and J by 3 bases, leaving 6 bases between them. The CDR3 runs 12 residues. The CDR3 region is CASSLGLYEQYF. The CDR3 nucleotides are TGTGCCAGCAGTTTGGGCCTCTACGAGCAGTACTTC.

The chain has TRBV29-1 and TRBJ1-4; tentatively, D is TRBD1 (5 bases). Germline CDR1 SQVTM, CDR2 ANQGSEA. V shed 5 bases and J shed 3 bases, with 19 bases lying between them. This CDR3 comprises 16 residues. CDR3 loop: CSVSWAGSHANEKLFF. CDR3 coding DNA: TGCAGCGTTAGTTGGGCAGGGAGTCATGCTAATGAAAAACTGTTTTTT.

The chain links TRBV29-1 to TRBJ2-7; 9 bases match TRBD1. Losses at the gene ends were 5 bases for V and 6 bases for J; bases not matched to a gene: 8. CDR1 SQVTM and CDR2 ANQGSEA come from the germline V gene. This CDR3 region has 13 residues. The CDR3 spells CSVPGQGFFEQYF. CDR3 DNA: TGCAGCGTTCCGGGACAGGGATTTTTCGAGCAGTACTTC.

CDR3 residues: CASSATGKGYTF. The CDR3 DNA reads TGTGCCAGCAGCGCGACAGGTAAAGGCTACACCTTC. This chain connects TRBV9 to TRBJ1-2; tentatively, D is TRBD1 (6 bases). V was clipped by 3 bases and J by 8 bases, with 11 bases between them. Germline-derived CDR1 and CDR2 are SGDLS and YYNGEE. The CDR3 contains 12 residues. The full variable domain, completed using reference TRBV9 and TRBJ1-2, is DSGVTQTPKHLITATGQRVTLRCSPRSGDLSVYWYQQSLDQGLQFLIQYYNGEERAKGNILERFSAQQFPDLHSELNLSSLELGDSALYFCASSATGKGYTFGSGTRLTVV.

DNA of the CDR3: TGTGCCAGCAGCAAGACAGGACTATCCCTTTACAATGAGCAGTTCTTC. Amino acids: CASSKTGLSLYNEQFF. The chain uses TRBV27 and TRBJ2-1; D may be TRBD1 or TRBD2 (6 bases each). The length of the CDR3 is 16 residues. Germline V gene sequence: CDR1 MNHEY, CDR2 SMNVEV (reference sequence). The V end was cut by 6 bases, the J end by 4 bases, with 19 bases between.

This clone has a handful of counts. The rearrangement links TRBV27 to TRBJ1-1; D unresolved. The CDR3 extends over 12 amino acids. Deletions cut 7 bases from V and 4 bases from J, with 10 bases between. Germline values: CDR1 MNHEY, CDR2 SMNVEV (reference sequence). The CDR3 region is CASTGLGTEAFF. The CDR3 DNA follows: TGTGCCAGCACGGGATTGGGCACTGAAGCTTTCTTT.

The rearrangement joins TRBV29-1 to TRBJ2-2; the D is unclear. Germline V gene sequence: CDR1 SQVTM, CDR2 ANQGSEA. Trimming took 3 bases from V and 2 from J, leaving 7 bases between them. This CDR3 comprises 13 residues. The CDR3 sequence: CSVDLGNTGELFF. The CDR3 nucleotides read TGCAGCGTTGATCTGGGAAACACCGGGGAGCTGTTTTTT.

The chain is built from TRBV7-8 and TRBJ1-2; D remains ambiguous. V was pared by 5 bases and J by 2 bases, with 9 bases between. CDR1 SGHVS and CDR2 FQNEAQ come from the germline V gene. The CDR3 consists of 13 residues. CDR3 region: CASSASKNYGYTF. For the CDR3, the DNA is TGTGCCAGCAGCGCCTCAAAGAACTATGGCTACACCTTC.

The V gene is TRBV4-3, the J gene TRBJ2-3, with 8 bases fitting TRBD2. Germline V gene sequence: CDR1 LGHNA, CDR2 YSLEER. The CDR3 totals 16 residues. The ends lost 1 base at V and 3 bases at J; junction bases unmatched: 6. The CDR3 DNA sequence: TGCGCCAGCAGCCAAGGCAGCGGGAGTCGGACAGATACGCAGTATTTT. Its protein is CASSQGSGSRTDTQYF.